This entry concerns a single TCR beta chain. This record comes from a study of blood T cell repertoires in COVID-19. Looking at the study overall: The samples span acute and convalescent COVID-19 from the United States, Italy and Spain.

This table comes from immunoSEQ multiplex PCR, and its TCRdb copy is limited to in-frame clones, with some not included. Of 200,000 to 250,000 clones listed, approximately 90% were seen once; the top ten hold 4% to 5.5%. The CDR3 contains 13 residues. Germline V gene data show CDR1 as MNHEY and CDR2 as SVGAGI. V was clipped by 4 bases and J by 8 bases, with 14 bases between them. Sequencing was performed on peripheral blood. This TCR derives from a woman in her 40s with acute or convalescent COVID-19. This chain joins TRBV6-5 and TRBJ1-2; perhaps TRBD1 as D (5 bases). CDR3 loop: CASSSQGVEGYTF. The CDR3 region has the DNA TGTGCCAGCAGTTCCCAAGGGGTCGAGGGCTACACCTTC.